This entry is about one TCR beta chain. Its specificity is unknown. These data originate in a study of blood T cells in healthy people across ages. General study findings and limits: Estimated diversity that came from one million T cells was considered an underestimate.

Through a sample-barcoded 5' primer and a J-beta primer mix, a second PCR was run for roughly 6 to 12 cycles. Every cDNA molecule bore a tag from a template-switch adaptor containing 12 random nucleotides. TCRdb fed the 5' RACE reads into MiXCR, producing one record per CDR3 protein. The table includes hundreds of thousands of distinct CDR3 sequences, about 24% detected once. Another study also made use of these data, one on T cells of mothers and their children. That work adds: Normalized overlap was always slightly, never significantly, higher in related than unrelated mother-child pairs.

The TCR was taken from a boy aged 10-17 years in good health. Sequenced sample: blood.

This chain's CDR3 is CASSPSPDTIHSNQPQHF. The CDR3 nucleotides read TGTGCCAGCAGTCCCTCGCCGGACACTATCCATAGCAATCAGCCCCAGCATTTT. This chain uses TRBV28 with TRBJ1-5, with TRBD1 as a possible D gene (5 bases). The V and J ends lost 5 bases and 0 bases respectively, with 20 bases between them. Per the germline V gene, CDR1 is MDHEN and CDR2 is SYDVKM. This CDR3 has 18 residues.